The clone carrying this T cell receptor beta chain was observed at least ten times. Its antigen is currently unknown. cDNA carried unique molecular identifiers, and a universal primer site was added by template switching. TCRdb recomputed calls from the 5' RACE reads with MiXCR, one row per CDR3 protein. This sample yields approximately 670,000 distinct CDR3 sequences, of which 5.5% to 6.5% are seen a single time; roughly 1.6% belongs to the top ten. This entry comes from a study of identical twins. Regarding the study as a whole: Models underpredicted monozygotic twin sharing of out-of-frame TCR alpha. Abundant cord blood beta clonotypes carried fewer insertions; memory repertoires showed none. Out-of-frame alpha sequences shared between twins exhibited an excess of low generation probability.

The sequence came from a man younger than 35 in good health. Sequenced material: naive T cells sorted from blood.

The CDR3 region is CASSPGGGNTEAFF. The CDR3 coding sequence is TGTGCCAGCAGTCCAGGGGGGGGGAACACTGAAGCTTTCTTT. The gene calls are TRBV25-1 and TRBJ1-1, with 7 bases aligning to TRBD1. This CDR3 has 14 amino acids. Germline trimming cut 5 bases from V and 1 base from J; bases unmatched to any gene: 4. Per the germline V gene, CDR1 is MGHDK and CDR2 is SYGVNS. The full variable domain, with the rest looked up from reference TRBV25-1 and TRBJ1-1, is EADIYQTPRYLVIGTGKKITLECSQTMGHDKMYWYQQDPGMELHLIHYSYGVNSTEKGDLSSESTVSRIRTEHFPLTLESARPSHTSQYLCASSPGGGNTEAFFGQGTRLTVV.